These 27 T cell receptor beta chains originate from one sample sequenced in a study of cytomegalovirus exposure and HLA in healthy donors. The PCR was carried out with 60 Vbeta primers and 13 Jbeta primers. Method: immunoSEQ multiplex PCR; TCRdb's copy keeps in-frame clones and lacks some. The sample includes 150,000 to 200,000 clones, roughly four fifths of them seen just once. The sample consisted of PBMCs. The receptors derive from a man aged 45 to 65 in good health and CMV-seropositive.

The DNA for the CDR3 is TGTGCCTGGGATCGACAGGGCTACGAGCAGTACTTC. Translated: CAWDRQGYEQYF. The chain has TRBV30 and TRBJ2-7; 7 bases match TRBD1. Germline CDR1 and CDR2: GTSNPN and SVGIG (reference sequence). The CDR3 sequence is 12 residues long. J lost 3 bases, V lost 5 bases, and 4 bases had no gene match.

This chain connects TRBV4-1 to TRBJ2-1; 7 bases map to TRBD1. Germline V gene data show CDR1 as MGHRA and CDR2 as YSYEKL. The CDR3 extends over 17 amino acids. With V trimmed by 3 bases and J by 4 bases, 12 bases remained unmatched. CDR3 in DNA: TGCGCCAGCAGCCAGAAGACTCTTCCGGGACAGTACAATGAGCAGTTCTTC. It encodes CASSQKTLPGQYNEQFF.

The V gene is TRBV28, the J gene TRBJ2-5; possibly TRBD2 for D (7 bases). Trimming took off 6 bases at V and 5 bases at J, with 13 bases between the two ends. The germline CDR1 and CDR2 sequences are MDHEN and SYDVKM. The CDR3 has 13 residues. The CDR3: CASSFRGAETQYF. The DNA of the CDR3 is TGTGCCAGCAGCTTCCGGGGGGCTGAGACCCAGTACTTC. Full variable domain (remainder filled in from reference TRBV28 and TRBJ2-5): DVKVTQSSRYLVKRTGEKVFLECVQDMDHENMFWYRQDPGLGLRLIYFSYDVKMKEKGDIPEGYSVSREKKERFSLILESASTNQTSMYLCASSFRGAETQYFGPGTRLLVL.

This chain connects TRBV30 to TRBJ2-1, with a weak D call TRBD1 (5 bases). Germline V gives CDR1 GTSNPN, CDR2 SVGIG (reference sequence). The V gene lost 3 bases and the J gene lost 4 bases, with 19 bases spanning the gap. CDR3 length: 16 amino acids. The CDR3, as DNA: TGTGCCTGGAGGCCCCTGGGAATAGGGGCTTACAATGAGCAGTTCTTC. This codes for CAWRPLGIGAYNEQFF.

The V call is TRBV7-9, the J call TRBJ2-7, with 11 bases matching TRBD1. Germline loops: CDR1 SEHNR, CDR2 FQNEAQ (reference sequence). CDR3 length: 15 residues. Trimming cost V 4 bases and J 4 bases; bases outside gene matches: 6. The CDR3: CASSSIGTGGYEQYF. The CDR3 DNA is TGTGCCAGCAGCTCAATCGGGACAGGGGGTTACGAGCAGTACTTC.

This chain links TRBV2 with TRBJ1-1, with D perhaps TRBD1 (6 bases). The CDR3 loop spans 15 amino acids. V lost 2 bases, J lost 8 bases, and 18 bases lay in between. The germline gives CDR1 SNHLY, CDR2 FYNNEI. This chain's CDR3 is CASSETLGTIAEAFF. The CDR3 nucleotides read TGTGCCAGCAGTGAAACCCTCGGGACAATAGCCGAAGCTTTCTTT. The full variable domain, completed using reference TRBV2 and TRBJ1-1, is EPEVTQTPSHQVTQMGQEVILRCVPISNHLYFYWYRQILGQKVEFLVSFYNNEISEKSEIFDDQFSVERPDGSNFTLKIRSTKLEDSAMYFCASSETLGTIAEAFFGQGTRLTVV.

This clone turned up a few times. V usage is TRBV5-6 and J usage is TRBJ2-7, with TRBD1 matching over 7 bases. The germline V gene has CDR1 SGHDT and CDR2 YYEEEE. This CDR3 region has 13 residues. Trimming at V came to 1 base and at J to 2 bases, leaving 0 bases not matched to a gene. The CDR3 DNA follows: TGTGCCAGCAGCTTGACAGGGGCCTACGAGCAGTACTTC. Translating it yields CASSLTGAYEQYF.

This rearrangement joins TRBV9 to TRBJ2-2, with 9 nucleotides matching TRBD1. The ends lost 0 bases at V and 7 bases at J; junction bases unmatched: 10. This CDR3 contains 17 residues. CDR1 is SGDLS, CDR2 YYNGEE, per germline. In DNA, the CDR3 is TGTGCCAGCAGCGTAGGGGTTTACAGGGGGCAGAGCGGGGAGCTGTTTTTT. Amino acids: CASSVGVYRGQSGELFF.

V usage is TRBV27 and J usage is TRBJ2-7; D is uncertain. Germline lookup yields CDR1 MNHEY and CDR2 SMNVEV (reference sequence). V was trimmed by 2 bases and J by 2 bases, leaving 13 bases between them. The CDR3 is made up of 15 amino acids. For the CDR3, the DNA is TGTGCCAGCAGTTTACGTCCTGGGCTCGCCTACGAGCAGTACTTC. Amino acids: CASSLRPGLAYEQYF.

This chain joins TRBV6-6 and TRBJ1-2; D ambiguous. Germline CDR1 reads MNHNY; CDR2 reads SVGAGI (reference sequence). The CDR3 spans 11 residues. V lost 7 bases and J 5 bases, leaving 8 bases between the germline ends. CDR3 bases: TGTGCCAGCAAGAGGGAGTATGGCTACACCTTC. Residues: CASKREYGYTF.

The chain couples TRBV28 to TRBJ1-5; D perhaps matches TRBD1 (6 bases). CDR3 size: 16 residues. The V gene lost 4 bases and the J gene lost 1 base, with 14 bases spanning the gap. The germline gives CDR1 MDHEN, CDR2 SYDVKM. The CDR3 loop reads CASSSMTGGSNQPQHF. The CDR3 nucleotides are TGTGCCAGCAGTTCCATGACAGGTGGCAGCAATCAGCCCCAGCATTTT. Full variable domain (rest looked up from reference TRBV28 and TRBJ1-5): DVKVTQSSRYLVKRTGEKVFLECVQDMDHENMFWYRQDPGLGLRLIYFSYDVKMKEKGDIPEGYSVSREKKERFSLILESASTNQTSMYLCASSSMTGGSNQPQHFGDGTRLSIL.

The gene calls are TRBV7-3 and TRBJ2-1; TRBD2 aligns across 7 bases. The trim removed 5 bases at V and 1 base at J, leaving 5 bases unmatched. Germline CDR1 and CDR2: SGHTA and FQGTGA. The CDR3 covers 15 residues. CDR3 sequence: CASSPGGFSYNEQFF. In DNA form, the CDR3 reads TGTGCCAGCAGCCCCGGGGGGTTTTCCTACAATGAGCAGTTCTTC.

This sequence joins TRBV5-4 and TRBJ2-4; D may be TRBD2 (6 bases). Trimming took off 0 bases at V and 0 bases at J, with 10 bases between the two ends. There are 16 residues in the CDR3. Germline V lookup: CDR1 SGHNT, CDR2 YYREEE (reference sequence). CDR3 residues: CASSLESGVAKNIQYF. Written as DNA, the CDR3 is TGTGCCAGCAGCTTGGAATCGGGGGTAGCCAAAAACATTCAGTACTTC.

V gene TRBV7-3 combines with J gene TRBJ2-1, with 9 bases matching TRBD1. The germline V gene has CDR1 SGHTA and CDR2 FQGTGA. The CDR3 covers 15 residues. The junction had 4 bases not matched to a gene; V was cut back by 4 bases and J by 3 bases. CDR3 in DNA: TGTGCCAGCAGCTCACAGGGGGCGGACTACAATGAGCAGTTCTTC. The encoded protein is CASSSQGADYNEQFF. Together with reference TRBV7-3 and TRBJ2-1, the CDR3 gives the full variable domain: GAGVSQTPSNKVTEKGKYVELRCDPISGHTALYWYRQSLGQGPEFLIYFQGTGAADDSGLPNDRFFAVRPEGSVSTLKIQRTERGDSAVYLCASSSQGADYNEQFFGPGTRLTVL.

This sequence joins TRBV28 and TRBJ2-7; 7 bases align to TRBD1. The CDR3 has 11 residues. Germline trimming cut 7 bases from V and 7 bases from J; bases unmatched to any gene: 4. CDR1 and CDR2 from the germline V gene are MDHEN and SYDVKM. The CDR3 DNA sequence: TGTGCCAGCACCGACAGGGAAGAGCAGTACTTC. The encoded protein is CASTDREEQYF.

The chain combines TRBV5-6 with TRBJ2-2; 7 bases line up with TRBD2. The V gene's germline CDR1 is SGHDT and CDR2 YYEEEE. Trimming cost V 4 bases and J 3 bases; bases outside gene matches: 12. The CDR3 spans 17 residues. The CDR3 nucleotides are TGTGCCAGCAGCAGGGGAGGGCTCAGGGAGGACACCGGGGAGCTGTTTTTT. This gives the protein CASSRGGLREDTGELFF. The full variable domain, with the rest looked up from reference TRBV5-6 and TRBJ2-2, is DAGVTQSPTHLIKTRGQQVTLRCSPKSGHDTVSWYQQALGQGPQFIFQYYEEEERQRGNFPDRFSGHQFPNYSSELNVNALLLGDSALYLCASSRGGLREDTGELFFGEGSRLTVL.

The chain employs TRBV7-6 and TRBJ2-3, with D perhaps matching TRBD2 (5 bases). The germline V gene has CDR1 SGHVS and CDR2 FNYEAQ. The CDR3 runs 16 residues. The ends were cut back, 1 base at V and 1 base at J, with 12 bases in the middle. This CDR3 reads CASSLVSSGGTDTQYF. DNA of the CDR3: TGTGCCAGCAGCTTAGTCTCCAGCGGCGGCACAGATACGCAGTATTTT.

CDR3 DNA sequence: TGTGCCAGCAGCTTCGATTTGGGGCCAGGGACCCAGTACTTC. The encoded protein is CASSFDLGPGTQYF. The rearrangement links TRBV5-5 to TRBJ2-5; a possible D gene is TRBD1 (5 bases). This CDR3 has 14 amino acids. Per germline, CDR1 SGHKS and CDR2 YYEKEE (reference sequence). The V end lost 2 bases, the J end lost 7 bases, and 15 bases lay between the germline ends.

The rearrangement uses TRBV6-5 and TRBJ2-6; the D gene is possibly TRBD2 (5 bases). Germline assignment: CDR1 MNHEY and CDR2 SVGAGI. Deletions cut 4 bases from V and 4 bases from J, with 11 bases between. This CDR3 has 15 residues. In nucleotides, the CDR3 is TGTGCCAGCAGTTGGTTTTCGGGAGGGGCCAACGTCCTGACTTTC. As protein: CASSWFSGGANVLTF.

The V call is TRBV5-1, the J call TRBJ2-5, with D maybe TRBD1 (6 bases). Deletions cut 9 bases from V and 1 base from J, with 13 bases between. CDR3 length: 13 amino acids. CDR1 SGHRS and CDR2 YFSETQ come from the germline V gene. CDR3 sequence (DNA): TGCGCCATCAGAAGGGGGTTCCAAGAGACCCAGTACTTC. This encodes CAIRRGFQETQYF.

The rearrangement joins TRBV9 to TRBJ2-3; D might be TRBD2 (7 bases). V was trimmed by 2 bases and J by 0 bases, leaving 10 bases between them. CDR3 size: 15 residues. The germline V gene has CDR1 SGDLS and CDR2 YYNGEE. CDR3 region: CASSVSGTSTDTQYF. CDR3 bases: TGTGCCAGCAGCGTCAGCGGGACAAGCACAGATACGCAGTATTTT.

In this sample, this clone turned up a few times. V usage is TRBV5-1 and J usage is TRBJ2-7; D is possibly TRBD2 (6 bases). This CDR3 is built from 14 residues. Trimming took 4 bases from V and 2 from J, leaving 13 bases between them. Germline values: CDR1 SGHRS, CDR2 YFSETQ. The CDR3 DNA follows: TGCGCCAGCAGCCCCGGGACTGGAGCCTACGAGCAGTACTTC. Its translation: CASSPGTGAYEQYF.

The chain links TRBV4-3 to TRBJ2-1; D possibly corresponds to TRBD2 (5 bases). Trimming stripped 0 bases from V and 0 bases from J, with 9 bases between. This CDR3 is built from 16 residues. From germline, CDR1 is LGHNA and CDR2 YSLEER. CDR3 sequence (DNA): TGCGCCAGCAGCCAAGATCGCAGCGGCTCCTACAATGAGCAGTTCTTC. This sequence encodes CASSQDRSGSYNEQFF.

The chain links TRBV21-1 to TRBJ2-7; the D call TRBD2 from the table was never checked on the DNA. TRBV21-1 corresponds to a pseudogene. CDR3 size: 14 residues. CDR3: CASSKDQRTYEQYF. CDR3 DNA: TGTGCCAGCAGCAAAGACCAGCGAACCTACGAGCAGTACTTC.

The rearrangement uses TRBV5-1 and TRBJ1-6; TRBD1 agrees at 8 bases. V lost 3 bases and J lost 7; bases outside the gene matches: 6. The germline gives CDR1 SGHRS, CDR2 YFSETQ. The CDR3 is made up of 15 amino acids. The CDR3 loop is CASSYGQGRNSPLHF. In DNA, the CDR3 is TGCGCCAGCAGCTACGGACAGGGCCGCAATTCACCCCTCCACTTT.

CDR3 nucleotide sequence: TGCAGTGCTAGAGTAAGCGTCGAGCAGTACTTC. Encoded protein: CSARVSVEQYF. J is TRBJ2-7 and V is TRBV20-1, with D uncertain. V lost 1 base and J 6 bases, leaving 7 bases between the germline ends. The germline V gene has CDR1 DFQATT and CDR2 SNEGSKA (reference sequence). The length of the CDR3 is 11 residues.

This clone was picked up one time. The gene calls are TRBV4-3 and TRBJ2-4; TRBD1 matches at 7 bases. Germline V gene lookup returns CDR1 LGHNA and CDR2 YSLEER. CDR3 length: 15 residues. J gave up 5 bases and V 3 bases, and 7 bases lay outside the gene matches. The CDR3 DNA reads as TGCGCCAGCAGCCAGGGCAGACAGGGCCAAAACATTCAGTACTTC. It encodes CASSQGRQGQNIQYF.